Given below is one T cell receptor beta chain in context. Its antigen is not known. This sample was included in a study of cytomegalovirus exposure and HLA in healthy donors. The PCR employed 60 Vbeta primers together with 13 Jbeta primers. In the original workflow: In a later analysis, the count reached roughly 80 million unique TCR beta chains, with approximately 10 million shared. Sequenced by immunoSEQ multiplex PCR; TCRdb stores in-frame clones only, minus some. From that table come the V and J calls and clone size; the DNA was used to work out D and trimming. Of roughly 200,000 clones in the sample, about three quarters are singletons; the top ten hold less than 4.5%. In germline, CDR1 is MDHEN, CDR2 SYDVKM. The V gene end was trimmed by 5 bases and the J gene end by 6 bases; junction bases not matched to a gene: 12. The CDR3 totals 15 residues. Notes on the study in general: Upon later analysis, HLA-associated TCR beta chains proved more clonally expanded than other, equally common chains.

Sequencing input: PBMCs. This TCR derives from a woman in her sixties in good health and CMV-seropositive. The chain is built from TRBV28 and TRBJ1-1; 7 bases line up with TRBD1. The CDR3 loop is CASSLLGQVRSEAFF. For the CDR3, the DNA is TGTGCCAGCAGTCTCCTCGGACAGGTTAGGTCTGAAGCTTTCTTT.